These 20 T cell receptor beta chains were sequenced from one sample in a study of T-cell reconstitution after alpha-beta-depleted transplantation in children. A library of TCRbeta sequences, prepared with unique molecular identifiers, was generated. Via MiXCR, TCRdb re-called the PCR reads, giving one row per CDR3 protein. The repertoire has 81,000 or so distinct CDR3 sequences, less than 20% of them found once; the top ten carry around 19%. The specimen comprised PBMCs, mostly from graft donor cells, sampled 180 days after TCRalphabeta/CD19-depleted stem cell transplant. The receptors come from a male patient between 2 and 10 years old who had a stem cell transplant for acute lymphoblastic leukemia, so the T cells may come from the graft donor.

The CDR3, as DNA: TGTGCCAGCAGGGATAGCGGGAACAATGAGCAGTTCTTC. Protein: CASRDSGNNEQFF. The chain links TRBV6-2 or TRBV6-3 to TRBJ2-1; the match to TRBD2 covers 8 bases. Germline CDR1 MNHEY, CDR2 SVGEGT. This CDR3 is built from 13 residues. After removal of 6 bases from V and 5 bases from J, the junction contained 3 bases not matched to a gene.

A few counts support this clonotype. The rearrangement joins TRBV27 to TRBJ2-3; 12 nucleotides line up with TRBD2. This CDR3 has 15 amino acids. In germline, CDR1 is MNHEY, CDR2 SMNVEV (reference sequence). The V and J ends lost 4 bases and 3 bases, in that order; junction bases with no gene match: 2. The CDR3 region is CASSYLAGGTDTQYF. DNA for the CDR3: TGTGCCAGCAGTTACCTAGCGGGGGGGACAGATACGCAGTATTTT.

This clonotype turned up a few times. The genes are TRBV20-1 and TRBJ2-7; D possibly corresponds to TRBD1 (6 bases). With 1 base removed from V and 0 bases from J, the gap between germline ends came to 16 bases. This CDR3 is 16 amino acids long. Looked up from germline, CDR1 is DFQATT and CDR2 is SNEGSKA (reference sequence). The CDR3 reads CSARGVVTGSSYEQYF. The CDR3 nucleotides are TGCAGTGCTAGAGGTGTTGTAACAGGGAGCTCCTACGAGCAGTACTTC.

This clonotype occurred a few times. The gene calls are TRBV20-1 and TRBJ2-5; TRBD1 matches 7 bases. The CDR3 is 15 residues long. Looked up from germline, CDR1 is DFQATT and CDR2 is SNEGSKA (reference sequence). V dropped 6 bases and J dropped 1; count of bases not matched to a gene: 11. The CDR3 region is CSASRDSFSQETQYF. DNA of the CDR3: TGCAGTGCCAGCCGGGACAGCTTCTCCCAAGAGACCCAGTACTTC.

This clonotype has only a few counts. The chain has TRBV5-1 and TRBJ1-5; no firm D call. CDR1 and CDR2 from the germline V gene are SGHRS and YFSETQ. This CDR3 comprises 14 residues. V dropped 1 base and J dropped 2 bases, with 7 bases sitting between them. CDR3 in amino acids: CASSLSSGNQPQHF. The CDR3 coding sequence is TGCGCCAGCAGCTTGTCGTCCGGCAATCAGCCCCAGCATTTT.

There are a few counts of this clonotype. The chain recombines TRBV4-3 with TRBJ1-6, with 9 bases that match TRBD1. The trim removed 4 bases at V and 5 bases at J, leaving 3 bases unmatched. The CDR3 loop spans 15 amino acids. CDR1 LGHNA and CDR2 YSLEER come from the germline V gene. This CDR3 reads CASSRGDRDNSPLHF. CDR3 sequence (DNA): TGCGCCAGCAGCCGAGGGGACAGGGATAATTCACCCCTCCACTTT.

The gene calls are TRBV5-1 and TRBJ1-5; TRBD1 agrees at 10 bases. Germline V gives CDR1 SGHRS, CDR2 YFSETQ. This CDR3 has 15 amino acids. The J segment lost 4 bases and the V segment lost 0 bases, leaving 1 base of the junction unmatched. This chain's CDR3 is CASSLAGQGNQPQHF. CDR3 coding DNA: TGCGCCAGCAGCTTGGCGGGACAGGGGAATCAGCCCCAGCATTTT.

This clonotype appeared a few times. This chain connects TRBV5-1 to TRBJ2-3, with TRBD2 as a possible D gene (6 bases). V was clipped by 4 bases and J by 4 bases, with 16 bases between them. The CDR3 loop spans 15 amino acids. CDR1 and CDR2 (germline): SGHRS, YFSETQ. Here the CDR3 reads CASSLNTWEADTQYF. In DNA, the CDR3 is TGCGCCAGCAGCCTGAATACTTGGGAGGCAGATACGCAGTATTTT.

The chain links TRBV6-1 to TRBJ1-2; 9 bases are shared with TRBD1. Germline loops: CDR1 MNHNS, CDR2 SASEGT. The CDR3 is 14 amino acids. V dropped 7 bases and J dropped 5; count of bases not matched to a gene: 8. The CDR3, as DNA: TGTGCCAGCACCCGTTGGGACAGGGAGTATGGCTACACCTTC. This sequence encodes CASTRWDREYGYTF.

This clonotype was seen at least ten times. This sequence joins TRBV29-1 and TRBJ1-2; D not certain. This CDR3 spans 14 amino acids. Per the germline V gene, CDR1 is SQVTM and CDR2 is ANQGSEA. V dropped 0 bases and J dropped 1 base, with 9 bases sitting between them. The CDR3 region is CSVEESRLNYGYTF. CDR3 in DNA: TGCAGCGTTGAAGAATCCCGACTTAACTATGGCTACACCTTC.

The chain joins TRBV3-1 to TRBJ2-2, with D unclear. CDR1 LGHDT and CDR2 YNNKEL come from the germline V gene (reference sequence). The CDR3 totals 16 residues. Trimming shortened V by 0 bases and J by 1 base, and 9 bases separated the two germline ends. CDR3 in amino acids: CASSQEGWGNTGELFF. As DNA, the CDR3 is TGTGCCAGCAGCCAAGAAGGGTGGGGGAACACCGGGGAGCTGTTTTTT.

The chain uses TRBV7-6 and TRBJ2-6; 9 bases are a match to TRBD1. Trimming cost V 5 bases and J 0 bases; bases outside gene matches: 11. CDR1 SGHVS and CDR2 FNYEAQ come from the germline V gene. There are 19 residues in the CDR3. In DNA, the CDR3 is TGTGCCAGCAGCCTCTTCACCGGGACAGGGATCTCTGGGGCCAACGTCCTGACTTTC. It yields the protein CASSLFTGTGISGANVLTF.

This clonotype was counted between two and nine times. The chain carries TRBV12-3 or TRBV12-4 and TRBJ1-5; perhaps TRBD1 as D (6 bases). Trimming took 6 bases from V and 8 from J, leaving 23 bases between them. The CDR3 sequence is 16 residues long. The CDR3 DNA reads TGTGCCAGCAGCCCCGGCCGAGGGGGGTTCAGGGAGCCCCAGCATTTT. It yields the protein CASSPGRGGFREPQHF.

V and J are TRBV5-5 and TRBJ2-1, with 9 bases fitting TRBD1. The CDR3 is made up of 16 amino acids. CDR1 is SGHKS, CDR2 YYEKEE, per germline (reference sequence). V was clipped by 4 bases and J by 6 bases; unmatched bases: 11. This chain's CDR3 is CASSPIAGTGFNEQFF. DNA for the CDR3: TGTGCCAGCAGCCCAATTGCCGGGACAGGGTTCAATGAGCAGTTCTTC.

The chain links TRBV5-1 to TRBJ2-1; D could derive from TRBD1 or TRBD2 (6 bases each). The CDR3 sequence is 17 residues long. Germline V gives CDR1 SGHRS, CDR2 YFSETQ. The V end lost 0 bases, the J end lost 7 bases, and 20 bases lay between the germline ends. CDR3 region: CASSLAEGGQGVNEQFF. The CDR3 region has the DNA TGCGCCAGCAGCTTGGCCGAGGGGGGACAAGGTGTGAATGAGCAGTTCTTC.

In this sample, this clonotype turned up many times. The V call is TRBV7-2, the J call TRBJ1-5; D is unresolved. V was cut by 4 bases and J by 1 base, with 11 bases left in between. This CDR3 contains 15 residues. Germline loops: CDR1 SGHTA, CDR2 FQGNSA. DNA for the CDR3: TGTGCCAGCAGCTCCCCAGGAAGGAGCAATCAGCCCCAGCATTTT. This gives the protein CASSSPGRSNQPQHF.

This clonotype was counted a few times. The chain has TRBV27 and TRBJ2-1; no clear D. Looked up from germline, CDR1 is MNHEY and CDR2 is SMNVEV (reference sequence). The CDR3 consists of 11 residues. Trimming took 7 bases from V and 5 from J, leaving 6 bases between them. The CDR3 sequence: CASIGNNEQFF. CDR3 coding DNA: TGTGCCAGCATAGGGAACAATGAGCAGTTCTTC.

V gene TRBV11-1 combines with J gene TRBJ2-7, with 8 bases matching TRBD2. The V and J ends lost 1 base and 2 bases, in that order; junction bases with no gene match: 4. The germline CDR1 and CDR2 sequences are SGHAT and FQDESV (reference sequence). The length of the CDR3 is 15 residues. The CDR3 DNA follows: TGTGCCAGCAGCTTAGTTGGCGGGGGGACCTACGAGCAGTACTTC. Its translation: CASSLVGGGTYEQYF.

This clonotype was detected ten times or more. The J gene is TRBJ2-5, the V gene TRBV6-5; possibly TRBD2 for D (5 bases). CDR1 and CDR2 from the germline V gene are MNHEY and SVGAGI. The V and J ends lost 2 bases and 9 bases respectively, with 13 bases between them. This CDR3 has 13 amino acids. The CDR3 loop reads CASSYLGEGSQYF. CDR3 in DNA: TGTGCCAGCAGTTACCTCGGGGAAGGGTCCCAGTACTTC.

This clonotype occurred a few times. The rearrangement uses TRBV6-2 or TRBV6-3 and TRBJ2-1; TRBD1 might be the D (6 bases). The CDR3 sequence is 12 residues long. Germline V lookup: CDR1 MNHEY, CDR2 SVGEGT. The V gene lost 6 bases and the J gene lost 6 bases, with 9 bases spanning the gap. CDR3 protein: CASSKGGNEQFF. DNA of the CDR3: TGTGCCAGCAGCAAAGGGGGCAATGAGCAGTTCTTC.